These 4 T cell receptor beta chains came from one sample sequenced in a study of blood T cell repertoires in COVID-19. Using immunoSEQ multiplex PCR, the repertoire was profiled, and TCRdb retains in-frame clones only, with some absent. This table holds more than 200,000 clones, 83% found once. Source material: peripheral blood. Receptors were obtained from a middle-aged woman with active or convalescent COVID-19.

The genes are TRBV5-5 and TRBJ2-3; 11 bases map to TRBD2. The germline V gene has CDR1 SGHKS and CDR2 YYEKEE (reference sequence). There are 17 residues in the CDR3. V lost 4 bases to trimming and J lost 1 base; unmatched junction nucleotides: 8. This CDR3 is CASSPRTSGLGTDTQYF. CDR3 DNA: TGTGCCAGCAGCCCCCGGACTAGCGGGCTGGGCACAGATACGCAGTATTTT.

V and J are TRBV7-6 and TRBJ2-3; the match to TRBD1 covers 7 bases. The CDR3 runs 16 residues. V lost 5 bases, J lost 6 bases, and 14 bases stayed unmatched. Germline V gene data show CDR1 as SGHVS and CDR2 as FNYEAQ. CDR3 in amino acids: CASSAYRGTAPDTQYF. The CDR3 DNA reads TGTGCCAGCAGCGCCTACCGTGGGACAGCCCCGGATACGCAGTATTTT. Together with reference TRBV7-6 and TRBJ2-3, the CDR3 gives the full variable domain: GAGVSQSPRYKVTKRGQDVALRCDPISGHVSLYWYRQALGQGPEFLTYFNYEAQQDKSGLPNDRFSAERPEGSISTLTIQRTEQRDSAMYRCASSAYRGTAPDTQYFGPGTRLTVL.

This clone appeared a few times. The chain employs TRBV19 and TRBJ1-6, with 8 bases matching TRBD1. The ends lost 1 base at V and 8 bases at J; junction bases unmatched: 4. The CDR3 length is 15 residues. The germline V gene encodes CDR1 LNHDA and CDR2 SQIVND (reference sequence). The CDR3 reads CASSIGDRLDSPLHF. CDR3 in DNA: TGTGCCAGTAGTATAGGGGACAGGCTGGATTCACCCCTCCACTTT.

In its sample, this clone was seen once. CDR3: CASRTGVGSNQPQHF. The DNA of the CDR3 is TGTGCCAGTAGGACGGGGGTCGGGAGCAATCAGCCCCAGCATTTT. The chain uses TRBV19 and TRBJ1-5, with D possibly TRBD1 on 5 matching bases. CDR3 length: 15 residues. Germline CDR1 LNHDA, CDR2 SQIVND (reference sequence). Trimming left V 6 bases short and J 1 base short, with 13 bases between.